This note documents a single T cell receptor (beta chain) sequence. Its antigen is currently not known. No quality values exist for individual bases; no much larger clone is one base distant. In the germline V gene, CDR1 corresponds to SGDLS and CDR2 to YYNGEE. V lost 0 bases and J lost 4 bases; the stretch between them is 4 bases long. Taken from cysteine to phenylalanine, the CDR3 has 12 residues. Of the read, only the CDR3 DNA is kept; its 36 bases are in frame from base 1. Genomic DNA was extracted from sorted cells for sequencing of the TCRbeta CDR3 region. TCRbeta CDR3 regions were sequenced using the immunoSEQ Assay. Imported from immuneACCESS, the table was reduced by TCRdb to in-frame sequences with V and J called. These copies leave out some clones; in studies compared against another copy, an unresolved V gene accounts for under half, and the cause of the remainder is not known. This sample gives tens of thousands of clones in total; about 90% of them show up just once. In total, the top ten clones hold roughly 21% of the sample.

This entry is derived from a study of OX40 agonist ivuxolimab in advanced cancers. Context from the whole study: Ivuxolimab was a fully human IgG2 agonistic monoclonal antibody targeting the costimulatory receptor OX40 (CD134). The point of sequencing TCRbeta in the periphery was to test whether ivuxolimab changed TCR sequence diversity and drove clonal T-cell expansion. In the dose-escalation cohort, 70% to 85% of patients were male, and the mean age was roughly 56 years with a range of roughly 23 to 79. Partial responses occurred in three dose-escalation patients, of whom one had hepatocellular carcinoma and two had cutaneous melanoma. Intravenous ivuxolimab was administered to patients every 2 weeks at six dose levels: 0.01, 0.1, 0.3, 1.5, 3 and 10 mg/kg. The paper covers the monotherapy dose-escalation part of the phase I ivuxolimab trial, which included N of about 50 patients. Patients were allowed to have had prior anti-PD-1, anti-PD-L1 or anti-CTLA-4 therapy, and around 41% of the dose-escalation patients had previously received checkpoint inhibitors. Of the approximately 54 dose-escalation patients, hepatocellular carcinoma was present in around 20, melanoma in around 15, renal cell carcinoma in 9 and head and neck cancer in 9. Beyond this particular receptor, the publication reports: In partial responders in the 0.1-3.0 mg/kg groups, normalized peripheral clonal expansion was found to be among the lowest, especially among CD8+ T cells. After ivuxolimab, more expanded clones were found on average in CD8+ T cells than in CD4+ T cells. Clonal expansion of both CD4+ and CD8+ blood T cells was observed from baseline to week 6 at doses 0.1 to 3.0 mg/kg. Low levels of normalized T-cell clonal expansion were also seen in some patients who did not respond. Which antigens the clonally expanded peripheral T cells were specific for was not determined.

The trial excluded patients who had a history of autoimmune disease or who were on systemic immunosuppression. Peripheral blood for TCR sequencing was collected from all dose cohorts at baseline, on cycle 4 day 1, and on cycle 7 day 1. Samples were obtained from an open-label, multicenter, first-in-human phase I dose-escalation trial of ivuxolimab. Adults with locally advanced or metastatic melanoma, renal cell carcinoma, hepatocellular carcinoma or head and neck squamous cell carcinoma were enrolled in the trial. CD4+ and CD8+ T cells were sorted separately from peripheral blood before TCR sequencing.

Here the chain combines TRBV9 and TRBJ1-2, with the D gene not confidently named. The specimen comprised CD4+ or CD8+ T cells sorted from blood, sampled in a trial of the OX40 agonist ivuxolimab. The TCR comes from an adult with an advanced solid tumor such as melanoma, head and neck, liver or kidney cancer. The sequenced DNA is TGTGCCAGCAGCGTAGTCAGCTATGGCTACACCTTC. It is translated as CASSVVSYGYTF.